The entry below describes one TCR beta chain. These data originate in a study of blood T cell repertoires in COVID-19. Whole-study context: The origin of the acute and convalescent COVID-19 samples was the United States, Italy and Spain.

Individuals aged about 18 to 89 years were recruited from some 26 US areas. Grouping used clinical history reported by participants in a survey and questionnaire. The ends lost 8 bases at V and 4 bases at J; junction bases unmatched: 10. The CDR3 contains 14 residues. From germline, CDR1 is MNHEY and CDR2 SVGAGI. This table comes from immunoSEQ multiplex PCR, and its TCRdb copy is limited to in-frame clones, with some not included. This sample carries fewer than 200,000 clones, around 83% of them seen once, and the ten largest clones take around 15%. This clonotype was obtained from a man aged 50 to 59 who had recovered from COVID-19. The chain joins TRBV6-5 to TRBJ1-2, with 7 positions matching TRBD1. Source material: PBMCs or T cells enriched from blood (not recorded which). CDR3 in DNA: TGTGCCAGCCGTAGTCCAGGGGGTACCTATGGCTACACCTTC. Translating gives CASRSPGGTYGYTF.